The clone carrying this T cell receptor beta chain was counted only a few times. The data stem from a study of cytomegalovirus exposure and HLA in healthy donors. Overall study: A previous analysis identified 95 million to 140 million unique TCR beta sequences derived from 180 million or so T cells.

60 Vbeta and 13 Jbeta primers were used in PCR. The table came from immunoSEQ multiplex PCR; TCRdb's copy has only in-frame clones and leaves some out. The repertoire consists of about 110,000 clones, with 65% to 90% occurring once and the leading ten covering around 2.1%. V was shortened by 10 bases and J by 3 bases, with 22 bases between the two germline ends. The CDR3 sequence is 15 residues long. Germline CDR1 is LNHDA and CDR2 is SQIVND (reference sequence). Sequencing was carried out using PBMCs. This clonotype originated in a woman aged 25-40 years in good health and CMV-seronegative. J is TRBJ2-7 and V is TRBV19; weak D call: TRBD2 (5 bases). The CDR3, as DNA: TGTGCCACGACCAGGTTTTACGAGGGAAACTACGAGCAGTACTTC. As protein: CATTRFYEGNYEQYF.